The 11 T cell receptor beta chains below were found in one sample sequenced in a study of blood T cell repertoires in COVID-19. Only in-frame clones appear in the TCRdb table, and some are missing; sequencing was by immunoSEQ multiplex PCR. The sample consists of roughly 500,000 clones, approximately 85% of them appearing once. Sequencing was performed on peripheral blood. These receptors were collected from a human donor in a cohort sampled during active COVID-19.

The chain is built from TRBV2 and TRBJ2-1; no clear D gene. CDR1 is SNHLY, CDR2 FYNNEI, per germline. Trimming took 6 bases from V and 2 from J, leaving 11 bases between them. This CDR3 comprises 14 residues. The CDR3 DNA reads TGTGCCAGCAGGGGCGACCTGACCTACAATGAGCAGTTCTTC. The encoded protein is CASRGDLTYNEQFF.

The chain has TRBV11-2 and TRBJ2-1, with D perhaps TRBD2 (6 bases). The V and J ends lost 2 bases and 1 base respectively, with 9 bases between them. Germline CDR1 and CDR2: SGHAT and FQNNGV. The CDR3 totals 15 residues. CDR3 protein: CASSLRELSYNEQFF. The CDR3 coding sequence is TGTGCCAGCAGCTTACGGGAGTTGTCCTACAATGAGCAGTTCTTC.

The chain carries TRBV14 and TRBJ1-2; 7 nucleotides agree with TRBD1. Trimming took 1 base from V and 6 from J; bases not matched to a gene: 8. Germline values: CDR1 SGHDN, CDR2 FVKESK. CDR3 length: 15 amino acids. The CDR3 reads CASSQVLETGNGYTF. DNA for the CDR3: TGTGCCAGCAGCCAAGTTTTAGAGACAGGGAATGGCTACACCTTC.

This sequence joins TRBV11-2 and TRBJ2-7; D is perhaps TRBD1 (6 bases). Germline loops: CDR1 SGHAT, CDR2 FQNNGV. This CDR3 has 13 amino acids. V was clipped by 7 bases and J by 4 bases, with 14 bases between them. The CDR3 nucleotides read TGTGCCAGCACCGAGGGACACCATTACGAGCAGTACTTC. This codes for CASTEGHHYEQYF.

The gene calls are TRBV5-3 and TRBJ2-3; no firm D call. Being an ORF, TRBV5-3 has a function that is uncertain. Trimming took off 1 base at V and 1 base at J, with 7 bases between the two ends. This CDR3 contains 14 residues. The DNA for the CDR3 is TGTGCCAGAAGCTTGACCGAGGGCACAGATACGCAGTATTTT. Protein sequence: CARSLTEGTDTQYF.

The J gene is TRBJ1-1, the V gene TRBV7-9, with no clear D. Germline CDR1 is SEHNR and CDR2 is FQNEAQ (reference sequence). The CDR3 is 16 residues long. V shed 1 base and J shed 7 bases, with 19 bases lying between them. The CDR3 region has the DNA TGTGCCAGCAGCTTAGGAAAAGCAGGATCGGTTCGTGAAGCTTTCTTT. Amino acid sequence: CASSLGKAGSVREAFF.

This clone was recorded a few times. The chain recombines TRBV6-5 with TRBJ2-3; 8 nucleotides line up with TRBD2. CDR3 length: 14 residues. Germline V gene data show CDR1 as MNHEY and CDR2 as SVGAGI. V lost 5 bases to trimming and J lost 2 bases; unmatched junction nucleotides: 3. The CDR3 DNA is TGTGCCAGCAGTCTAGCGGGCCTCACAGATACGCAGTATTTT. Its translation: CASSLAGLTDTQYF.

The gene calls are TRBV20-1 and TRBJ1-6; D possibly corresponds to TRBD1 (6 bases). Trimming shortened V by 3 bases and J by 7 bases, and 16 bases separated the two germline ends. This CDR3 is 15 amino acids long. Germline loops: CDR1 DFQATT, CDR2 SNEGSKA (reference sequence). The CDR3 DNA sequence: TGCAGTGCTAGTTTTCAGGGGATCGTCAATTCACCCCTCCACTTT. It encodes CSASFQGIVNSPLHF.

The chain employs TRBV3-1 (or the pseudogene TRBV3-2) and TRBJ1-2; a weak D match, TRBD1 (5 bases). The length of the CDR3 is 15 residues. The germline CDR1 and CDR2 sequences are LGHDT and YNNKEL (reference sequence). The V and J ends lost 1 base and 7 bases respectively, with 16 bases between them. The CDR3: CASSQVPQGNAGYTF. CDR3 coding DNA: TGTGCCAGCAGCCAAGTGCCCCAGGGTAACGCTGGCTACACCTTC.

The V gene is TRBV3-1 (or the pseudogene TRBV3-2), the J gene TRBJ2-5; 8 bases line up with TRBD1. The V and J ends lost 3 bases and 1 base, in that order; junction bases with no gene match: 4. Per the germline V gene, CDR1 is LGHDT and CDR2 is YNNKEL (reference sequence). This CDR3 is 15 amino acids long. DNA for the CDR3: TGTGCCAGCAGCCAGCGAACAGGGGGCCAAGAGACCCAGTACTTC. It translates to CASSQRTGGQETQYF.

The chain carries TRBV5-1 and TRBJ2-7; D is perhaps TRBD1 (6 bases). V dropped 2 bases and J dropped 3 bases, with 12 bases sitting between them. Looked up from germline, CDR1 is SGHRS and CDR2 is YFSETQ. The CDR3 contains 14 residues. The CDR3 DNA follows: TGCGCCAGCAGCTTCTACAGGGAGAACTACGAGCAGTACTTC. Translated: CASSFYRENYEQYF.